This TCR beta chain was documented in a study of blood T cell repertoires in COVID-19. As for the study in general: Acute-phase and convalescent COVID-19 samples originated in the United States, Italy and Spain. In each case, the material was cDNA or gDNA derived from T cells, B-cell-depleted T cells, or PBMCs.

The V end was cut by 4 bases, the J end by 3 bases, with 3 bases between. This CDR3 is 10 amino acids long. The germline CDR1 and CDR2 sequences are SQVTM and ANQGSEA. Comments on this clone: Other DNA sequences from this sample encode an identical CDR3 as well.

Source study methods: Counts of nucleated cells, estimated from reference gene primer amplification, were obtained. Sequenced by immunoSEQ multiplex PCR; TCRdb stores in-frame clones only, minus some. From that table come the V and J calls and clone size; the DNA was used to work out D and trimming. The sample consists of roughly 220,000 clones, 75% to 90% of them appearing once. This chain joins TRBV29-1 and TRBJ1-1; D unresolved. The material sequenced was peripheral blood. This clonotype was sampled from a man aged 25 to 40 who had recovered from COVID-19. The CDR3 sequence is CSVGDTEAFF. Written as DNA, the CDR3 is TGCAGCGTTGGCGACACTGAAGCTTTCTTT.